A single sample gave rise to the 8 T cell receptor beta chains below, sequenced in a study of control samples from healthy donors and cancer patients. Clones were read by immunoSEQ multiplex PCR, and TCRdb kept only the in-frame ones, dropping some. The table lists about 130,000 clones, approximately 90% of them singletons. Sequencing was done on a sample of blood. These receptors were collected from a woman aged 45 to 65 in good health.

The chain uses TRBV10-2 and TRBJ1-1; D remains ambiguous. Germline CDR1 and CDR2: WSHSY and SAAADI. The length of the CDR3 is 15 residues. Trimming shortened V by 3 bases and J by 4 bases, and 15 bases separated the two germline ends. CDR3 coding DNA: TGCGCCAGCAGTGATAGAGAGGCGTGGAGCACTGAAGCTTTCTTT. This gives the protein CASSDREAWSTEAFF.

This chain links TRBV11-2 with TRBJ2-7; perhaps TRBD1 as D (6 bases). The germline CDR1 and CDR2 sequences are SGHAT and FQNNGV. Between the trimmed V and J ends, which lost 1 base and 1 base, there was a span of 8 bases. The CDR3 extends over 14 amino acids. CDR3 bases: TGTGCCAGCAGCTTAGTGAGGGGGTCCTACGAGCAGTACTTC. Residues: CASSLVRGSYEQYF.

This chain joins TRBV5-1 and TRBJ2-2; 10 positions match TRBD1. J gave up 6 bases and V 5 bases, and 4 bases lay outside the gene matches. Germline CDR1 SGHRS, CDR2 YFSETQ. CDR3 size: 14 residues. CDR3 sequence: CASRMTGGPGELFF. CDR3 DNA: TGCGCCAGCAGAATGACAGGGGGCCCCGGGGAGCTGTTTTTT.

This clone has only one observation. The chain links TRBV25-1 to TRBJ1-1; D is ambiguous. Germline V gene sequence: CDR1 MGHDK, CDR2 SYGVNS. The CDR3 extends over 13 amino acids. Trimming took off 4 bases at V and 11 bases at J, with 17 bases between the two ends. CDR3 loop: CASSGLSSDEAFF. The CDR3 DNA is TGTGCCAGCAGTGGCTTATCGTCCGACGAGGCTTTCTTT.

V and J are TRBV6-6 and TRBJ1-2, with a weak D call TRBD1 (5 bases). V shed 0 bases and J shed 0 bases, with 8 bases lying between them. The CDR3 loop spans 15 amino acids. Germline V lookup: CDR1 MNHNY, CDR2 SVGAGI (reference sequence). The CDR3 bases are TGTGCCAGCAGTTACTCTGGGGGAGCTAACTATGGCTACACCTTC. It is translated as CASSYSGGANYGYTF.

The rearrangement links TRBV30 to TRBJ1-3; D gene ambiguous. The CDR3 is 16 amino acids. V gave up 8 bases and J gave up 0 bases, with 20 bases separating them. The V gene's germline CDR1 is GTSNPN and CDR2 SVGIG (reference sequence). CDR3 nucleotide sequence: TGTGCCGCATTTCCGCGGCAGGAGAGCTCTGGAAACACCATATATTTT. Amino acids: CAAFPRQESSGNTIYF.

The chain employs TRBV6-5 and TRBJ1-6; TRBD1 matches at 9 bases. The CDR3 is 14 amino acids. With V trimmed by 6 bases and J by 7 bases, 4 bases remained unmatched. CDR1 and CDR2 (germline): MNHEY, SVGAGI. CDR3 in amino acids: CASRHGTGNSPLHF. DNA for the CDR3: TGTGCCAGCAGACACGGGACAGGGAATTCACCCCTCCACTTT.

This chain connects TRBV12-3 or TRBV12-4 to TRBJ1-2; D is possibly TRBD1 (6 bases). The CDR3 is 13 amino acids. Trimming cost V 3 bases and J 6 bases, with 11 bases left between them. Here the CDR3 DNA reads TGTGCCAGCAGTTTTGGCGGGGGCCATGGCTACACCTTC. It is translated as CASSFGGGHGYTF.